This T cell receptor (beta chain) was identified during a study of OX40 agonist ivuxolimab in advanced cancers. General study results and limits: Partial responders at 0.1-3.0 mg/kg had among the lowest clonal expansion.

Clones were sequenced by immunoSEQ multiplex PCR, and TCRdb holds only the in-frame ones, with some missing. This table holds some 46,000 clones, roughly nine tenths found once. This clone is a singleton in its sample. Its antigen remains unknown. This sequence was found in an adult with an advanced solid tumor such as melanoma, head and neck, liver or kidney cancer. Source: CD4+ or CD8+ T cells sorted from blood, taken in a trial of the OX40 agonist ivuxolimab.

In DNA form, the CDR3 reads TGTGCCACCAGCAGAGATAGAGGGAACTATGGCTACACCTTC. Protein: CATSRDRGNYGYTF. The J gene is TRBJ1-2, the V gene TRBV15; D gene ambiguous. The CDR3 is made up of 14 amino acids. V shed 0 bases and J shed 2 bases, with 7 bases lying between them. CDR1 is LNHNV, CDR2 YYDKDF, per germline (reference sequence).